This T cell receptor (beta chain) originates from a study of patients and donors after allogeneic stem cell transplantation. The CDR3 consists of 13 residues. The germline gives CDR1 MNHEY, CDR2 SVGAGI. V shed 2 bases and J shed 5 bases, with 9 bases lying between them. Each CDR3 protein gets one entry after TCRdb re-called the RT-PCR reads with MiXCR. The sample gives 920,000 or so distinct CDR3 sequences, roughly 18% of which show up once; 6% is in the top ten. This TCR came from a human donor who was either an allogeneic HSCT recipient or a stem cell or donor lymphocyte infusion donor (not recorded which). It is not recorded whose cells these are; they may come from a transplant donor. The material sequenced was blood, either unsorted or a sorted T cell fraction (not recorded which). The chain carries TRBV6-5 and TRBJ2-5; weak D call: TRBD1 (6 bases). The CDR3 bases are TGTGCCAGCAGTTACGGGACACGCGAGACCCAGTACTTC. It specifies CASSYGTRETQYF.